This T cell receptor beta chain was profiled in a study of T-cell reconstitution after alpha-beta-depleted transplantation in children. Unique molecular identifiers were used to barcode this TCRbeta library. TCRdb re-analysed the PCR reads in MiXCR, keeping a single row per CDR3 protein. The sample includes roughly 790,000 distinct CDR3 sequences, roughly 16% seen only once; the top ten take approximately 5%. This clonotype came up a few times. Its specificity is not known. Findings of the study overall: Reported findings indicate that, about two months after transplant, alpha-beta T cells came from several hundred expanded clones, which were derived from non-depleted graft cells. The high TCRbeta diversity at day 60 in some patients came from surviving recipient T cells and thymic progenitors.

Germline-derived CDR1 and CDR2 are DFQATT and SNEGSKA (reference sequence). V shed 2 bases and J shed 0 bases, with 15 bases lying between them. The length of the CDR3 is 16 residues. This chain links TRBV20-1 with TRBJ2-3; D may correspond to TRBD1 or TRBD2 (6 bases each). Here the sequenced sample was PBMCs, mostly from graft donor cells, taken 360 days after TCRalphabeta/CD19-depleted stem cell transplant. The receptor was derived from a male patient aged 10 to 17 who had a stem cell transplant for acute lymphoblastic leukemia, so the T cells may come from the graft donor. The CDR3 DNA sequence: TGCAGTGCTAGAAGGGGGACTCGACCTAGCACAGATACGCAGTATTTT. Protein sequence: CSARRGTRPSTDTQYF.